Described below is a single TCR beta chain sequence and its context. The data were obtained in a study of blood T cell repertoires in COVID-19. Study-level background: The United States, Italy and Spain were the sources of the acute and convalescent COVID-19 samples. From T cells, B-cell-depleted T cells, or PBMCs came the material, which was cDNA or gDNA.

Original processing methods: Counts of nucleated cells, estimated from reference gene primer amplification, were obtained. The repertoire was sequenced with immunoSEQ multiplex PCR; TCRdb's copy has only in-frame clones and lacks some. V, J and clone size are taken as reported in that table, and D and trimming were inferred from the DNA itself. The data show some 59,000 clones, 90% seen once. V was cut by 4 bases and J by 0 bases, with 16 bases left in between. The CDR3 spans 16 residues. Per germline, CDR1 SGHRS and CDR2 YFSETQ. This receptor was obtained from a middle-aged man with acute or convalescent COVID-19. The sequencing input was peripheral blood. This chain links TRBV5-1 with TRBJ1-1; D is perhaps TRBD1 (5 bases). The CDR3: CASSVSGTGMNTEAFF. The CDR3 DNA sequence: TGCGCCAGCAGCGTGAGCGGGACGGGAATGAACACTGAAGCTTTCTTT.